This TCR beta chain was identified in a study of blood T cell repertoires in COVID-19. Across the study: Sites in the United States, Italy and Spain provided acute and convalescent COVID-19 samples.

This CDR3 comprises 15 residues. V trimming: 4 bases; J trimming: 2 bases; junction bases outside the gene matches: 5. Germline CDR1 and CDR2: MGHRA and YSYEKL. Profiled with immunoSEQ multiplex PCR; TCRdb holds only in-frame clones, not every one. Among 100,000 to 150,000 clones listed, about 91% were seen once. The V and J genes are TRBV4-1 and TRBJ1-1, with 9 bases lining up with TRBD1. Sequencing was carried out using peripheral blood. The receptor was isolated from a man aged 45-65 years with acute or convalescent COVID-19. CDR3 protein: CASSPLGQGNTEAFF. The CDR3 region has the DNA TGCGCCAGCAGCCCCTTGGGACAGGGAAACACTGAAGCTTTCTTT.